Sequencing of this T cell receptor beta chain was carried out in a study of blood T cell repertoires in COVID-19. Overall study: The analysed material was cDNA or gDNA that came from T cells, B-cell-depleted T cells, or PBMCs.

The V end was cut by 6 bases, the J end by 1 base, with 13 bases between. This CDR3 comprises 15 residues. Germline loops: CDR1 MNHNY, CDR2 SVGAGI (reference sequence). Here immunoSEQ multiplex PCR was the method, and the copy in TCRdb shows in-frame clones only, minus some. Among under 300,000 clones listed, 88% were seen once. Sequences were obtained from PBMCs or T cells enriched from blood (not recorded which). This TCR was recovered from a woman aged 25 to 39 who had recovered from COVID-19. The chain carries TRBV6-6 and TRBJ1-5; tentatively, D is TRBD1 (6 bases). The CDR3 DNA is TGTGCCAGCAGCGACGACAGGATAAGCAATCAGCCCCAGCATTTT. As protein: CASSDDRISNQPQHF.